One and the same sample provided the 30 T cell receptor beta chains below, sequenced in a study of Ad26.COV2.S vaccination and SARS-CoV-2 variants. Treatment described: 15 to 20 received Ad26.COV2.S at low or high dose, single or two shots; several received placebo; per-sample allocation not given. Samples were taken on day 63 after the first vaccine or placebo injection. The repertoire was sequenced with immunoSEQ multiplex PCR; TCRdb's copy has only in-frame clones and lacks some. Seen here are more than 300,000 clones, 80% to 90% observed once, and the top ten hold roughly 10%. Here the sequenced sample was peripheral blood, taken in a trial of Ad26.COV2.S vaccine versus placebo. The source is a person between 18 and 59 years old who received the Ad26.COV2.S COVID-19 vaccine or a placebo.

V gene TRBV6-5 combines with J gene TRBJ2-3; 8 bases agree with TRBD2. Unmatched junction bases numbered 6, after V lost 6 bases and J lost 1 base. The CDR3 consists of 15 residues. Germline V lookup: CDR1 MNHEY, CDR2 SVGAGI. CDR3 region: CASRPLAVGTDTQYF. The CDR3 DNA reads as TGTGCCAGCAGGCCACTAGCGGTGGGCACAGATACGCAGTATTTT.

For the CDR3, the DNA is TGTGCCACCAGTGAAGGGGAAGCGGGGGGGGCAGAGACCCAGTACTTC. Protein product: CATSEGEAGGAETQYF. The chain joins TRBV24-1 to TRBJ2-5; 10 bases agree with TRBD2. This CDR3 is built from 16 residues. After removal of 4 bases from V and 4 bases from J, the junction contained 8 bases not matched to a gene. Germline lookup yields CDR1 KGHDR and CDR2 SFDVKD.

The chain employs TRBV11-2 and TRBJ2-7, with D perhaps TRBD1 (7 bases). V lost 5 bases, J lost 0 bases, and 14 bases lay in between. Germline-derived CDR1 and CDR2 are SGHAT and FQNNGV. This CDR3 contains 15 residues. CDR3 sequence: CASSHLRDSSYEQYF. The CDR3 DNA sequence: TGTGCCAGCAGCCACCTGCGGGACAGCTCCTACGAGCAGTACTTC.

This chain links TRBV7-9 with TRBJ2-7; 7 bases align to TRBD1. In germline, CDR1 is SEHNR, CDR2 FQNEAQ (reference sequence). The CDR3 is 13 residues long. J was trimmed by 7 bases and V by 1 base; bases with no gene match: 4. DNA for the CDR3: TGTGCCAGCAGCTTAGAGGGGGCGTCGGAGCAGTACTTC. Protein product: CASSLEGASEQYF.

The table lists this clone with a count of one. The chain has TRBV7-9 and TRBJ1-4, with TRBD1 identical over 8 bases. Unmatched junction bases numbered 14, after V lost 5 bases and J lost 9 bases. The CDR3 is 16 residues long. The germline gives CDR1 SEHNR, CDR2 FQNEAQ (reference sequence). CDR3 nucleotides: TGTGCCAGCAGCCTATCCGCAGGACAGGGTGTTAAAAAACTGTTTTTT. As protein: CASSLSAGQGVKKLFF.

The chain is built from TRBV5-5 and TRBJ2-7; D ambiguous. Germline CDR1 SGHKS, CDR2 YYEKEE (reference sequence). There are 13 residues in the CDR3. V lost 0 bases and J lost 4, with 8 bases in between. In nucleotides, the CDR3 is TGTGCCAGCAGCTTGGTGTCCTCTTACGAGCAGTACTTC. Its translation: CASSLVSSYEQYF.

The chain joins TRBV4-1 to TRBJ2-1, with a tentative D call TRBD1 (5 bases). The V gene's germline CDR1 is MGHRA and CDR2 YSYEKL. Trimming took 0 bases from V and 5 from J, leaving 8 bases between them. This CDR3 comprises 14 residues. The CDR3 spells CASSQDPRDNEQFF. CDR3 nucleotides: TGCGCCAGCAGCCAAGATCCCAGGGACAATGAGCAGTTCTTC.

With respect to this clone: This CDR3 is also generated by other DNA sequences in the sample. The V gene is TRBV27, the J gene TRBJ1-6, with TRBD1 as a possible D gene (5 bases). The CDR3 totals 16 residues. The V gene lost 3 bases and the J gene lost 0 bases, with 9 bases spanning the gap. The V gene's germline CDR1 is MNHEY and CDR2 SMNVEV (reference sequence). The CDR3 loop reads CASSFRGSSYNSPLHF. The CDR3 nucleotides are TGTGCCAGCAGTTTTCGGGGGAGCTCCTATAATTCACCCCTCCACTTT.

The J gene is TRBJ2-3, the V gene TRBV28, with D uncertain. CDR3 length: 15 amino acids. Germline V gene data show CDR1 as MDHEN and CDR2 as SYDVKM. V was cut by 6 bases and J by 0 bases, with 13 bases left in between. In DNA form, the CDR3 reads TGTGCCAGCAGCGACCTTCTAGGGAGCACAGATACGCAGTATTTT. This encodes CASSDLLGSTDTQYF. Combining the CDR3 with reference TRBV28 and TRBJ2-3 gives the whole variable domain DVKVTQSSRYLVKRTGEKVFLECVQDMDHENMFWYRQDPGLGLRLIYFSYDVKMKEKGDIPEGYSVSREKKERFSLILESASTNQTSMYLCASSDLLGSTDTQYFGPGTRLTVL.

The J gene is TRBJ1-1, the V gene TRBV10-3, with 7 bases fitting TRBD1. Germline assignment: CDR1 ENHRY and CDR2 SYGVKD. V was pared by 9 bases and J by 2 bases, with 9 bases of the junction left unmatched. The length of the CDR3 is 14 residues. CDR3 DNA sequence: TGTGCCATAACCCCAGGGGGGATAAACACTGAAGCTTTCTTT. Translated, it gives CAITPGGINTEAFF.

The rearrangement uses TRBV28 and TRBJ2-3; a possible D gene is TRBD2 (5 bases). V was clipped by 6 bases and J by 3 bases, with 22 bases between them. Per the germline V gene, CDR1 is MDHEN and CDR2 is SYDVKM. This CDR3 region has 17 residues. For the CDR3, the DNA is TGTGCCAGCAGCGTACCCCCCGGACGGGAATCTACAGATACGCAGTATTTT. It is translated as CASSVPPGRESTDTQYF.

V usage is TRBV23-1 and J usage is TRBJ1-5; TRBD1 is a possible D gene (6 bases). TRBV23-1 has ORF status, its function being uncertain. Trimming removed 3 bases at V and 0 bases at J, with 15 bases between. The CDR3 has 17 residues. The CDR3 here is CASSQEGQRNSNQPQHF. CDR3 in DNA: TGCGCCAGCAGTCAGGAAGGACAGCGAAATAGCAATCAGCCCCAGCATTTT.

The gene calls are TRBV4-3 and TRBJ1-4, with 9 nucleotides matching TRBD1. There are 14 residues in the CDR3. The V gene end was trimmed by 5 bases and the J gene end by 8 bases; junction bases not matched to a gene: 6. CDR1 and CDR2 (germline): LGHNA, YSLEER. The CDR3 bases are TGCGCCAGCAGCGGGGACAGGGTGAGGGAAAAACTGTTTTTT. Its protein is CASSGDRVREKLFF.

This chain connects TRBV7-3 to TRBJ2-7; TRBD1 might be the D (6 bases). The germline V gene has CDR1 SGHTA and CDR2 FQGTGA. CDR3 size: 15 residues. Trimming pared 1 base from V and 0 bases from J, leaving 10 bases between. The CDR3 loop is CASSLRAGDSYEQYF. The DNA of the CDR3 is TGTGCCAGCAGCTTAAGGGCAGGGGACTCCTACGAGCAGTACTTC.

The rearrangement uses TRBV4-3 and TRBJ2-2; no reliable D call. The V gene lost 3 bases and the J gene lost 4 bases, with 15 bases spanning the gap. There are 16 residues in the CDR3. The germline CDR1 and CDR2 sequences are LGHNA and YSLEER. CDR3 sequence reads: CASSHVGLTSTGELFF. CDR3 nucleotide sequence: TGCGCCAGCAGCCACGTAGGGCTGACGAGCACCGGGGAGCTGTTTTTT.

With regard to this clone: This specimen includes other DNA sequences encoding the same CDR3. The gene calls are TRBV7-9 and TRBJ2-7; D may correspond to TRBD1 or TRBD2 (5 bases each). Germline CDR1 reads SEHNR; CDR2 reads FQNEAQ (reference sequence). The CDR3 covers 14 residues. Trimming removed 3 bases at V and 2 bases at J, with 11 bases between. The CDR3 bases are TGTGCCAGCAGCTTTGGGACGCTTCCCTACGAGCAGTACTTC. It codes for CASSFGTLPYEQYF.

The V gene is TRBV13, the J gene TRBJ2-3, with D uncertain. The CDR3 length is 15 residues. Germline-derived CDR1 and CDR2 are PRHDT and FYEKMQ (reference sequence). Between the trimmed V and J ends, which lost 5 bases and 2 bases, there was a span of 14 bases. CDR3 protein: CASSLRGSLTDTQYF. The CDR3 DNA reads TGTGCCAGCAGCCTCCGTGGCAGCCTCACAGATACGCAGTATTTT.

Remarks on this clone: The junction departs from germline at one end; a sequencing error may be responsible. The chain uses TRBV7-9 and TRBJ2-1; D may be TRBD1 or TRBD2 (5 bases each). Germline V gives CDR1 SEHNR, CDR2 FQNEAQ (reference sequence). The CDR3 has 15 residues. The CDR3 DNA follows: TGTGCCGGCAGCTGGGGGTCCCTCGAGTACAATGAGCAGTTCTTC. It specifies CAGSWGSLEYNEQFF.

In DNA, the CDR3 is TGTGCCACCAGTGACCTAGGGGGGAGAGGCGGAGAGCAGTTCTTC. Amino acids: CATSDLGGRGGEQFF. This chain links TRBV24-1 with TRBJ2-1; D tentatively fits TRBD1 or TRBD2 (6 bases each). Germline CDR1 is KGHDR and CDR2 is SFDVKD. V lost 4 bases to trimming and J lost 10 bases, with 19 bases between them. This CDR3 is 15 amino acids long.

V usage is TRBV11-1 and J usage is TRBJ1-1, with D perhaps TRBD1 (5 bases). Germline CDR1 and CDR2: SGHAT and FQDESV (reference sequence). This CDR3 has 14 amino acids. The V end was cut by 1 base, the J end by 4 bases, with 10 bases between. In DNA, the CDR3 is TGTGCCAGCAGCTTAGTTTCGGGGGTCACTGAAGCTTTCTTT. Residues: CASSLVSGVTEAFF.

This chain uses TRBV24-1 with TRBJ2-1; no firm D call. With 5 bases removed from V and 0 bases from J, the gap between germline ends came to 10 bases. CDR3 length equals 15 residues. Germline loops: CDR1 KGHDR, CDR2 SFDVKD. The CDR3 region is CATSADRSSYNEQFF. For the CDR3, the DNA is TGTGCCACCAGTGCTGATCGAAGCTCCTACAATGAGCAGTTCTTC.

This clone was recorded only once. Because the CDR3's place on the DNA is in doubt, the DNA is left out and the CDR3 is given as listed by TCRdb. The CDR3 sequence is CASSLFGPGGNEQYF. The J gene is TRBJ2-7, the V gene TRBV11-2; the D segment call TRBD1 is taken from the table without a DNA check. Germline loops: CDR1 SGHAT, CDR2 FQNNGV. Inclusive of both ends, the CDR3 amounts to 15 amino acids.

The chain couples TRBV19 to TRBJ2-1, with 8 nucleotides matching TRBD2. The junction had 11 bases not matched to a gene; V was cut back by 9 bases and J by 10 bases. CDR1 and CDR2 from the germline V gene are LNHDA and SQIVND (reference sequence). This CDR3 is 13 amino acids long. For the CDR3, the DNA is TGTGCCAGCCTTCCCGGGGGGGCCAGGGAGCAGTTCTTC. Translation gives CASLPGGAREQFF.

The rearrangement links TRBV27 to TRBJ2-3; D is uncertain. Trimming removed 0 bases from V and 0 bases from J, with 7 bases in between. This CDR3 is 15 amino acids long. CDR1 and CDR2 from the germline V gene are MNHEY and SMNVEV (reference sequence). CDR3 sequence (DNA): TGTGCCAGCAGTTTATCGCATTTAAGCACAGATACGCAGTATTTT. Protein product: CASSLSHLSTDTQYF.

The count of this clone is one. The rearrangement uses TRBV19 and TRBJ2-1, with 9 positions matching TRBD2. V lost 1 base and J lost 8; bases outside the gene matches: 6. The CDR3 consists of 15 residues. CDR1 is LNHDA and CDR2 is SQIVND in the germline V gene (reference sequence). The CDR3 region has the DNA TGTGCCAGTAGTATAGCAGGGACTAGCAGCGATGAGCAGTTCTTC. Translated, it gives CASSIAGTSSDEQFF.

The V gene is TRBV30, the J gene TRBJ2-1, with D hard to call. Between the trimmed V and J ends, which lost 0 bases and 1 base, there was a span of 13 bases. CDR1 is GTSNPN and CDR2 is SVGIG in the germline V gene (reference sequence). This CDR3 comprises 16 residues. DNA of the CDR3: TGTGCCTGGAGTGTTTTAGGCGGAGTGTCCTACAATGAGCAGTTCTTC. Translated, it gives CAWSVLGGVSYNEQFF.

This clone was recorded once. This chain links TRBV5-1 with TRBJ1-1; tentative D call: TRBD1 (5 bases). V was cut by 3 bases and J by 8 bases, with 17 bases left in between. This CDR3 has 14 residues. Per the germline V gene, CDR1 is SGHRS and CDR2 is YFSETQ. The CDR3 bases are TGCGCCAGCAGCTGGAACCCGGGGGGACTAGAAGCTTTCTTT. Its translation is CASSWNPGGLEAFF.

This clone was picked up a small number of times. The rearrangement uses TRBV3-1 (or the pseudogene TRBV3-2) and TRBJ2-7; the match to TRBD2 covers 12 bases. The CDR3 totals 15 residues. The J segment lost 7 bases and the V segment lost 1 base, leaving 5 bases of the junction unmatched. Germline V gene data show CDR1 as LGHDT and CDR2 as YNNKEL (reference sequence). The CDR3 here is CASSQGLAGGREQYF. In DNA, the CDR3 is TGTGCCAGCAGCCAAGGGCTAGCGGGGGGGCGTGAGCAGTACTTC.

This sequence joins TRBV3-1 (or the pseudogene TRBV3-2) and TRBJ2-2; the D is unclear. The germline CDR1 and CDR2 sequences are LGHDT and YNNKEL (reference sequence). CDR3 length: 14 residues. Trimming left V 1 base short and J 3 bases short, with 6 bases between. CDR3 sequence (DNA): TGTGCCAGCAGCCAAGCGACCTACACCGGGGAGCTGTTTTTT. It encodes CASSQATYTGELFF.

The rearrangement links TRBV7-9 to TRBJ2-5; 7 positions agree with TRBD1. J was trimmed by 5 bases and V by 6 bases; bases with no gene match: 12. This CDR3 contains 15 residues. Looked up from germline, CDR1 is SEHNR and CDR2 is FQNEAQ (reference sequence). The CDR3 is CASRPGTVPQETQYF. CDR3 nucleotide sequence: TGTGCCAGCAGGCCCGGGACAGTGCCTCAGGAGACCCAGTACTTC.